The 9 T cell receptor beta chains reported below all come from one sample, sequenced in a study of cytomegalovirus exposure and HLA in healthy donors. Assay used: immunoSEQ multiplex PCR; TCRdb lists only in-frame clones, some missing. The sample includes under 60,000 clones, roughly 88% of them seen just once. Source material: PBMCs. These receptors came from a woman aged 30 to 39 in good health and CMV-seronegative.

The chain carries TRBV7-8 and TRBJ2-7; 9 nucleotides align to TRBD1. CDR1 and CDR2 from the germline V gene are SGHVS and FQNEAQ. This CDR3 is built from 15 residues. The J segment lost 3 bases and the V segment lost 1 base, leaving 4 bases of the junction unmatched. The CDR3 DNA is TGTGCCAGCAGCTTAGGAGGGACAGGGTACTACGAGCAGTACTTC. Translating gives CASSLGGTGYYEQYF. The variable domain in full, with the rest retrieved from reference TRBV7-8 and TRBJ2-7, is GAGVSQSPRYKVAKRGQDVALRCDPISGHVSLFWYQQALGQGPEFLTYFQNEAQLDKSGLPSDRFFAERPEGSVSTLKIQRTQQEDSAVYLCASSLGGTGYYEQYFGPGTRLTVT.

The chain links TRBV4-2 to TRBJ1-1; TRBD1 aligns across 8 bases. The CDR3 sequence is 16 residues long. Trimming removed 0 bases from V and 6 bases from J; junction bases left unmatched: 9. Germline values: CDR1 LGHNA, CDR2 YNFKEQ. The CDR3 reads CASSQDQGADRAEAFF. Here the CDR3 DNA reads TGTGCCAGCAGCCAAGATCAGGGGGCGGATAGGGCTGAAGCTTTCTTT.

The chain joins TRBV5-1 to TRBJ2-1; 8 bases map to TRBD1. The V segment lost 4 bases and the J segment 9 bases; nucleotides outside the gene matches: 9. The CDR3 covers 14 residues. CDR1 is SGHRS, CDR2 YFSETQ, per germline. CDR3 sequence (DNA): TGCGCCAGCAGCCTGGGACAGGTTTACGGTGAGCAGTTCTTC. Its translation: CASSLGQVYGEQFF.

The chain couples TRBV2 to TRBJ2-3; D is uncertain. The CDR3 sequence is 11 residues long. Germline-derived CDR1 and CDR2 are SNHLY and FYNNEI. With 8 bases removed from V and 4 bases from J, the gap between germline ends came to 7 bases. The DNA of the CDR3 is TGTGCCAGCCGAAGCCCAGATACGCAGTATTTT. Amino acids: CASRSPDTQYF.

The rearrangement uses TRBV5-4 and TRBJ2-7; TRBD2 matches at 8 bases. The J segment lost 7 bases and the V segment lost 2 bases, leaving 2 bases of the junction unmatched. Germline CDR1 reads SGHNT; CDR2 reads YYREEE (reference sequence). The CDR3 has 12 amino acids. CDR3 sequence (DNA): TGTGCCAGCAGCTTCCGGGGGGGGGAGCAGTACTTC. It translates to CASSFRGGEQYF.

The CDR3 here is CASSLDLAGGADTQYF. The CDR3, as DNA: TGTGCCAGCAGCTTAGACCTAGCGGGAGGCGCAGATACGCAGTATTTT. J is TRBJ2-3 and V is TRBV7-2, with 11 nucleotides matching TRBD2. The V and J ends lost 1 base and 4 bases, in that order; junction bases with no gene match: 4. Germline V gene sequence: CDR1 SGHTA, CDR2 FQGNSA. The CDR3 consists of 16 residues.

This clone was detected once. DNA of the CDR3: TGTGCCAGCAGCCGCAGGGTTAGAGCTGAAGCTTTCTTT. This translates into CASSRRVRAEAFF. V and J are TRBV28 and TRBJ1-1; weak D call: TRBD1 (5 bases). The length of the CDR3 is 13 residues. Trimming cost V 6 bases and J 6 bases, with 14 bases left between them. Germline loops: CDR1 MDHEN, CDR2 SYDVKM.

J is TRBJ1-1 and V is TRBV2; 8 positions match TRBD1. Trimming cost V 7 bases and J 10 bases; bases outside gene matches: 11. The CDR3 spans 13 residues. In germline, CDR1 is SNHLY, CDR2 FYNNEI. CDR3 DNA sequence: TGTGCCAGCATGACGGACAGGGCGGGTGGAGCTTTCTTT. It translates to CASMTDRAGGAFF.

The CDR3, as DNA: TGTGCCAGCAGCAAGGGGGAGAGTCAAGCTTTCTTT. As protein: CASSKGESQAFF. This chain joins TRBV6-1 and TRBJ1-1; weak D call: TRBD1 (6 bases). The V and J ends lost 6 bases and 9 bases respectively, with 14 bases between them. This CDR3 has 12 amino acids. Germline lookup yields CDR1 MNHNS and CDR2 SASEGT.